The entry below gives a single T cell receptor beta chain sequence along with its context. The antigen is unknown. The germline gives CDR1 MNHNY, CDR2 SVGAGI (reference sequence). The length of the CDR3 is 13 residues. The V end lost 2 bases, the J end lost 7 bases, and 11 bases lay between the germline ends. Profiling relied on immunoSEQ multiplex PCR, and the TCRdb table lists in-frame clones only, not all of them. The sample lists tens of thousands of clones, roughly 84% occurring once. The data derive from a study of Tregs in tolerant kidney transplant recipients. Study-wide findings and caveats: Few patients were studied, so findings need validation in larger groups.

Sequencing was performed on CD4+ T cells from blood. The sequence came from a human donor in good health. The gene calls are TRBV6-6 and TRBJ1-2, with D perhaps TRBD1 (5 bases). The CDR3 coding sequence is TGTGCCAGCAGTTACCTGGACCAGGGTGGCTACACCTTC. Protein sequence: CASSYLDQGGYTF.